The clone carrying this T cell receptor (beta chain) showed up just a few times. This entry belongs to a study of human T cells and chemical hapten exposure. At the level of the study: Diagnoses of alopecia areata, totalis or universalis occurred in mostly female patients. From small differences in pooled library volume came most of the variation in per-sample TCR yields.

In the original processing: Samples contained a median of 95,638 TCRs, with a range of about 23,224 to 750,000. One entry per CDR3 protein, called by TCRdb with MiXCR from the RACE reads. What appears here as the V and J calls and clone size reflects TCRdb's work, not the paper's. The data contain about 380,000 distinct CDR3 sequences, 4% to 6% of them singletons. Germline CDR1 reads DFQATT; CDR2 reads SNEGSKA (reference sequence). The CDR3 covers 15 residues. The germline V and J ends were trimmed by 3 bases and 4 bases, with 18 bases remaining between them. The time point denotes: pre-sensitization, week 0. Treatment described: therapeutic diphenylcyclopropenone sensitization with weekly scalp DPC. People who gave samples had alopecia, were 18 to 70 years old, and were suitable for DPC.

Sequencing used whole blood, obtained in connection with sensitization to the hapten diphenylcyclopropenone (DPC). V gene TRBV20-1 combines with J gene TRBJ1-1, with D perhaps TRBD1 (5 bases). The sequence came from a woman aged 50 to 60 with alopecia areata. Some clones in this sample may be carry-over from other donors' samples. The CDR3, as DNA: TGCAGTGCTAGGGAAACCGGGACCTCGCGCACTGAAGCTTTCTTT. Its protein product is CSARETGTSRTEAFF.